The 3 T cell receptor beta chains given below trace back to one sample, sequenced in a study of blood T cell repertoires in COVID-19. The assay was immunoSEQ multiplex PCR, and TCRdb's table has in-frame clones only and misses some. The table records tens of thousands of clones, around 75% of them present only once. Sequencing was carried out using peripheral blood. The receptors shown here come from a man between 70 and 80 years old with acute or convalescent COVID-19.

The chain is built from TRBV12-3 or TRBV12-4 and TRBJ2-1, with D tentatively TRBD1 (5 bases). The CDR3 covers 13 residues. Trimming pared 5 bases from V and 3 bases from J, leaving 8 bases between. CDR3: CASSADNYNEQFF. CDR3 coding DNA: TGTGCCAGCAGTGCGGACAACTACAATGAGCAGTTCTTC.

The chain uses TRBV6-5 and TRBJ2-2; TRBD2 matches at 10 bases. Germline CDR1 MNHEY, CDR2 SVGAGI. This CDR3 is built from 15 residues. V shed 6 bases, J shed 1 base, and the junction held 2 bases outside the gene matches. The CDR3 region has the DNA TGTGCCAGCAGAACTAGCGGGGTGAACACCGGGGAGCTGTTTTTT. Protein: CASRTSGVNTGELFF.

The chain carries TRBV7-9 and TRBJ1-2, with a weak D call TRBD1 (6 bases). V lost 6 bases, J lost 8 bases, and 16 bases lay in between. The CDR3 loop spans 13 amino acids. Germline V CDR1 and CDR2: SEHNR, FQNEAQ (reference sequence). The CDR3: CASRRDRIDGYTF. The CDR3 DNA follows: TGTGCCAGCAGGAGAGACAGGATCGACGGCTACACCTTC.